These 13 T cell receptor beta chains were all obtained from the same sample, sequenced in a study of blood T cell repertoires in COVID-19. Assay used: immunoSEQ multiplex PCR; TCRdb lists only in-frame clones, some missing. The sample shows over 200,000 clones, about 85% of them seen only once. The specimen was PBMCs or T cells enriched from blood (not recorded which). The receptors stem from a man aged 25-45 years who had recovered from COVID-19.

The V and J genes are TRBV6-5 and TRBJ2-1; 12 bases agree with TRBD2. This CDR3 has 14 residues. Germline CDR1 reads MNHEY; CDR2 reads SVGAGI. J gave up 14 bases and V 7 bases, and 12 bases lay outside the gene matches. Here the CDR3 DNA reads TGTGCCAGCATTTTGTCCCTAGCGGGGGGGCGGGAGTTCTTC. Translation: CASILSLAGGREFF.

The chain is built from TRBV9 and TRBJ1-3; D is unclear. The CDR3 sequence is 14 residues long. The V end lost 4 bases, the J end lost 2 bases, and 10 bases lay between the germline ends. Germline lookup yields CDR1 SGDLS and CDR2 YYNGEE. CDR3 nucleotide sequence: TGTGCCAGCAGCCCTTGGGCTACTGGAAACACCATATATTTT. The encoded protein is CASSPWATGNTIYF. Supplemented by reference TRBV9 and TRBJ1-3, the full variable domain reads DSGVTQTPKHLITATGQRVTLRCSPRSGDLSVYWYQQSLDQGLQFLIQYYNGEERAKGNILERFSAQQFPDLHSELNLSSLELGDSALYFCASSPWATGNTIYFGEGSWLTVV.

This chain connects TRBV7-2 to TRBJ2-2; 7 positions match TRBD1. This CDR3 comprises 14 residues. Germline CDR1 SGHTA, CDR2 FQGNSA. The J segment lost 3 bases and the V segment lost 3 bases, leaving 1 base of the junction unmatched. The CDR3 DNA is TGTGCCAGCAGCTTCCAGGGGGACACCGGGGAGCTGTTTTTT. It is translated as CASSFQGDTGELFF.

The V and J genes are TRBV7-3 and TRBJ2-2; D remains unclear. Per the germline V gene, CDR1 is SGHTA and CDR2 is FQGTGA. The CDR3 is made up of 15 amino acids. Trimming removed 0 bases from V and 3 bases from J, with 8 bases in between. CDR3 protein: CASSLTSRDTGELFF. The CDR3 nucleotides read TGTGCCAGCAGCTTAACTAGCCGTGACACCGGGGAGCTGTTTTTT.

The chain recombines TRBV2 with TRBJ2-2, with D possibly matching TRBD1 (6 bases). The germline V gene has CDR1 SNHLY and CDR2 FYNNEI. The CDR3 has 14 residues. Trimming removed 5 bases at V and 4 bases at J, with 11 bases between. The CDR3 loop reads CASSFEGVTGELFF. The CDR3 DNA is TGTGCCAGCAGTTTCGAGGGGGTCACCGGGGAGCTGTTTTTT.

V and J are TRBV18 and TRBJ1-6; possibly TRBD1 for D (6 bases). The CDR3 consists of 13 residues. V dropped 8 bases and J dropped 9 bases, with 14 bases sitting between them. From germline, CDR1 is KGHSH and CDR2 LQKENI. The CDR3 DNA reads TGTGCCAGCGTAAAGGGGGAGGGTTCACCCCTCCACTTT. It yields the protein CASVKGEGSPLHF.

The chain couples TRBV2 to TRBJ2-3; possibly TRBD2 for D (5 bases). CDR1 and CDR2 (germline): SNHLY, FYNNEI. CDR3 length: 16 residues. Trimming stripped 0 bases from V and 0 bases from J, with 10 bases between. This CDR3 is CASSEASGISTDTQYF. In DNA form, the CDR3 reads TGTGCCAGCAGTGAAGCAAGCGGTATTAGCACAGATACGCAGTATTTT.

This clone was counted a single time. The chain has TRBV28 and TRBJ1-3; D is perhaps TRBD1 (6 bases). CDR1 MDHEN and CDR2 SYDVKM come from the germline V gene. This CDR3 has 15 residues. Between the trimmed V and J ends, which lost 4 bases and 1 base, there was a span of 11 bases. In DNA form, the CDR3 reads TGTGCCAGCAGTTCCCAGGGGTCTTCTGGAAACACCATATATTTT. Translation: CASSSQGSSGNTIYF.

This rearrangement joins TRBV3-1 (or the pseudogene TRBV3-2) to TRBJ1-2; D unclear. The germline CDR1 and CDR2 sequences are LGHDT and YNNKEL (reference sequence). V lost 4 bases to trimming and J lost 8 bases, with 11 bases between them. The CDR3 has 12 amino acids. CDR3 protein: CASSLRSRGYTF. In nucleotides, the CDR3 is TGTGCCAGCAGCCTGCGATCTAGGGGCTACACCTTC.

The chain carries TRBV5-5 and TRBJ1-1, with TRBD1 identical over 10 bases. V dropped 6 bases and J dropped 6; count of bases not matched to a gene: 11. There are 15 residues in the CDR3. CDR1 is SGHKS and CDR2 is YYEKEE in the germline V gene (reference sequence). The CDR3 loop reads CASNHAGQGRAEAFF. The CDR3 bases are TGTGCCAGCAACCACGCGGGACAGGGGCGTGCTGAAGCTTTCTTT.

This clone has just one count. The sample contains more than one DNA sequence encoding this CDR3. This chain uses TRBV28 with TRBJ1-5; a possible D gene is TRBD1 (5 bases). Germline values: CDR1 MDHEN, CDR2 SYDVKM. The germline V and J ends were trimmed by 4 bases and 6 bases, with 13 bases remaining between them. The CDR3 length is 14 residues. The CDR3 DNA follows: TGTGCCAGCAGTTCCGGGGGAGGTGGTCAGCCCCAGCATTTT. It translates to CASSSGGGGQPQHF.

The rearrangement joins TRBV15 to TRBJ2-1, with 10 bases fitting TRBD2. Germline CDR1 LNHNV, CDR2 YYDKDF (reference sequence). V shed 5 bases and J 10 bases; nucleotides not matched to a gene: 8. The CDR3 loop spans 14 amino acids. CDR3 sequence: CATSAKREGDEQFF. The CDR3 region has the DNA TGTGCCACCAGCGCTAAGCGGGAGGGAGACGAGCAGTTCTTC.

The chain carries TRBV27 and TRBJ2-2; D may be TRBD1 (6 bases). Germline CDR1 reads MNHEY; CDR2 reads SMNVEV (reference sequence). The germline V and J ends were trimmed by 4 bases and 7 bases, with 28 bases remaining between them. The CDR3 loop spans 19 amino acids. CDR3 loop: CASSWASNSRGIYGGELFF. DNA of the CDR3: TGTGCCAGCAGTTGGGCCTCCAATTCGAGGGGGATATATGGCGGGGAGCTGTTTTTT.